This paragraph covers one TCR beta chain sequence. Antigen specificity is unknown. One end of the junction varies from germline; a read error may be responsible. This entry belongs to a study of T cells in Graves' hyperthyroidism and ophthalmopathy. On the study more broadly: The blood sample was taken at first diagnosis, before treatment began.

Study conclusions and caveats: Blood also contained most expanded thyroid clonotypes above 0.001.

The CDR3 length is 14 residues. Germline-derived CDR1 and CDR2 are LGHDT and YNNKEL (reference sequence). TCR beta CDR3 sequences were amplified from RNA transcripts. Using the HTBI primer set, a first-round RT-PCR was run on the TCR CDR3. TCRdb independently ran MiXCR on the multiplex PCR reads; one entry per CDR3 protein. The data contain 300,000 to 400,000 distinct CDR3 sequences, 15% to 20% of them seen just once; the ten biggest clones take up 45% to 50%. The material sequenced was blood. This rearrangement joins TRBV3-1 to TRBJ2-2; D may correspond to TRBD1 or TRBD2 (5 bases each). This receptor was obtained from a woman in her fifties or sixties with Graves' hyperthyroidism. The chain's CDR3 is CASSQGWGTGELCF. Written as DNA, the CDR3 is TGTGCCAGCAGCCAAGGATGGGGCACCGGGGAGCTGTGTTTT.